A selection of T cell receptor beta chains follows, all from one sample in a study of cytomegalovirus exposure and HLA in healthy donors. Measured with immunoSEQ multiplex PCR; TCRdb has only the in-frame clones, and not every one. This sample carries about 110,000 clones, approximately 80% of them seen once, and the ten largest clones take over 2%. Source material: PBMCs. The receptors derive from a woman in her thirties in good health and CMV-seronegative. CDR3s include the opening cysteine and the closing phenylalanine or tryptophan. D genes are given only for firm matches. A clone size is listed for some rows: how often the clone was seen (once, few, many), or a class if it is expanded.

TRBJ1-2	16	TRBV6-1	.	.	TGTGCCAGCAGTGAGGGGGGGGACTCCACTCGCTATGGCTACACCTTC	CASSEGGDSTRYGYTF
TRBJ2-6	15	TRBV5-1	.	few	TGCGCCAGCAGCTCAGGGTTTCCTGGGGCCAACGTCCTGACTTTC	CASSSGFPGANVLTF
TRBJ1-5	15	TRBV19	.	.	TGTGCCAGTAGTATTCGCAGGGCGGGCAATCAGCCCCAGCATTTT	CASSIRRAGNQPQHF
TRBJ1-1	13	TRBV2	.	.	TGTGCCAGCAGCACCACAGGGAACACTGAAGCTTTCTTT	CASSTTGNTEAFF
TRBJ2-5	15	TRBV4-1	.	.	TGCGCCAGCAGCGCAAGAGTGTTGCGGGCCGAGACCCAGTACTTC	CASSARVLRAETQYF
TRBJ1-1	11	TRBV28	.	few	TGTGCCATCGCAGGTATCACTGAAGCTTTCTTT	CAIAGITEAFF
TRBJ2-5	16	TRBV9	.	.	TGTGCCAGCAGCGTAGGGACAAGCTTGGGGCAAGAGACCCAGTACTTC	CASSVGTSLGQETQYF
TRBJ2-5	17	TRBV11-2	.	.	TGTGCCAGCAGCTTAGAAGGGTCGGGGTGGGCCCAAGAGACCCAGTACTTC	CASSLEGSGWAQETQYF
TRBJ2-1	16	TRBV10-1	TRBD2	.	TGCGCCAGCAGTGGGACCGGGACTAGCGGGATCAATGAGCAGTTCTTC	CASSGTGTSGINEQFF
TRBJ1-1	14	TRBV5-1	TRBD1	.	TGCGCCAGCAGCTGGGGACAGGAGAACACTGAAGCTTTCTTT	CASSWGQENTEAFF
TRBJ2-1	16	TRBV5-6	TRBD2	.	TGTGCCAGCAGCTATGTGGGACTAGGGTCCTACAATGAGCAGTTCTTC	CASSYVGLGSYNEQFF
TRBJ1-3	12	TRBV6-6	.	.	TGTGCCAGCAGTTACCAAGGAAACACCATATATTTT	CASSYQGNTIYF
TRBJ1-3	13	TRBV2	.	once	TGTGCCAGCTCGCGGGAATCGGCGGACACCATATATTTT	CASSRESADTIYF
TRBJ2-5	18	TRBV7-2	TRBD2	.	TGTGCCAGCAGCCCCGGGACTAGCGGGAGGGCCGCTAAAGAGACCCAGTACTTC	CASSPGTSGRAAKETQYF
TRBJ1-4	15	TRBV28	TRBD1	few	TGTGCCAGCAGCGAAGCCAGGGGGCGAGGCGAAAAACTGTTTTTT	CASSEARGRGEKLFF
TRBJ1-1	12	TRBV6-1	.	.	TGTGCCAGCAGCGAGGGTGGAGCTGAAGCTTTCTTT	CASSEGGAEAFF
TRBJ1-1	16	TRBV27	.	.	TGTGCCAGCAGTTTTGGTTCTACCACGTTGAACACTGAAGCTTTCTTT	CASSFGSTTLNTEAFF
TRBJ2-4	16	TRBV5-1	TRBD2	once	TGCGCCAGCAGCTTGGGTACTAGCGGGGGCCAGGACATTCAGTACTTC	CASSLGTSGGQDIQYF
TRBJ2-5	13	TRBV27	.	few	TGTGCCAGCAGTTTATCGATCGGAGAGACCCAGTACTTC	CASSLSIGETQYF
TRBJ2-3	14	TRBV4-1	.	.	TGCGCCAGCGCCTGGGCCCCCCACACAGATACGCAGTATTTT	CASAWAPHTDTQYF
TRBJ2-5	19	TRBV15	TRBD2	.	TGTGCCACCAGCAGAGGCCGACTAGCAGGGCCACGAGATCAAGAGACCCAGTACTTC	CATSRGRLAGPRDQETQYF
TRBJ2-7	16	TRBV29-1	TRBD1	.	TGCAGCGTTGAAGAAATACAGGGGCCTTATTCCTACGAGCAGTACTTC	CSVEEIQGPYSYEQYF
TRBJ2-7	14	TRBV6-5	TRBD1	.	TGTGCCAGCAGTAGACACGGGACAGGGGCCGAGCAGTACTTC	CASSRHGTGAEQYF
TRBJ1-2	13	TRBV28	.	.	TGTGCCAGCAGTTTAGGGCAGGGAGGTGGCTACACCTTC	CASSLGQGGGYTF
TRBJ2-2	14	TRBV10-3	TRBD1	.	TGTGCCATCAGGGCGGACAGGGACACCGGGGAGCTGTTTTTT	CAIRADRDTGELFF
TRBJ1-6	13	TRBV27	.	few	TGTGCCAGCAGTTTAGAGGGTTCTTCACCCCTCCACTTT	CASSLEGSSPLHF
TRBJ2-3	14	TRBV21-1	.	once	TGTGCCAGCAGCAAGAGGGACTGCACAGATACGCAGTATTTT	CASSKRDCTDTQYF
TRBJ2-1	14	TRBV29-1	.	.	TGCAGCGTTGAAGATCGCAGGGGCAGGAATGAGCAGTTCTTC	CSVEDRRGRNEQFF
TRBJ2-1	19	TRBV4-1	TRBD2	.	TGCGCCAGCAGCCAAGTTTGGCCTAGCGGGAGGGCCGGTGGAAATGAGCAGTTCTTC	CASSQVWPSGRAGGNEQFF
TRBJ2-3	15	TRBV19	TRBD2	.	TGTGCCAGTAGTATATCGGCGGGAGCTACAGATACGCAGTATTTT	CASSISAGATDTQYF
TRBJ2-1	15	TRBV7-2	TRBD2	.	TGTGCCAGCAGCCGACTTACGGGAGGGCCCGATGAGCAGTTCTTC	CASSRLTGGPDEQFF
TRBJ1-3	16	TRBV28	.	once	TGTGCCAGCAGTTTAGGTCGAAGGGGCAGGGGAAACACCATATATTTT	CASSLGRRGRGNTIYF
TRBJ1-5	15	TRBV5-1	TRBD1	.	TGCGCCAGCAGCCCCGGGACAGGGACGAATCAGCCCCAGCATTTT	CASSPGTGTNQPQHF
TRBJ1-1	14	TRBV27	.	.	TGTGCCAGCAGAAACGCACTAGGGAGCACTGAAGCTTTCTTT	CASRNALGSTEAFF